These 3 T cell receptor beta chains were sequenced from one sample in a study of cytomegalovirus exposure and HLA in healthy donors (dated by TCRdb to about 2017). Library construction relied on the immunoSEQ multiplex PCR assay. For the multiplex PCR, a mixture combining 60 forward primers for TCR Vbeta segments and 13 reverse primers for TCR Jbeta segments was used. The table was pulled from immuneACCESS by TCRdb, which kept in-frame rearrangements only. Such tables lose some clones; where checked, under half of the loss comes from unresolved V genes, and the rest has no known cause. This sample has about 120,000 clones in its table, and 81% of those were observed once. The leading ten clones occupy less than 2.5% of the sample. Sequencing input: PBMCs. The receptor set was obtained from a woman in her 40s in good health and CMV-seronegative.

The chain links TRBV5-1 to TRBJ2-7; D gene ambiguous. V was pared by 0 bases and J by 2 bases, with 9 bases between. CDR1 SGHRS and CDR2 YFSETQ come from the germline V gene. The CDR3 has 14 amino acids. The CDR3 loop is CASSLATNTYEQYF. The CDR3 coding sequence is TGCGCCAGCAGCTTGGCCACAAATACCTACGAGCAGTACTTC.

In the case of this clone: This specimen includes other DNA sequences encoding the same CDR3. The chain combines TRBV5-1 with TRBJ2-1, with 10 bases aligning to TRBD2. This CDR3 is 16 amino acids long. Germline lookup yields CDR1 SGHRS and CDR2 YFSETQ. V was clipped by 4 bases and J by 1 base; unmatched bases: 5. CDR3: CASSPLAGGSYNEQFF. Written as DNA, the CDR3 is TGCGCCAGCAGCCCTTTAGCGGGAGGTTCCTACAATGAGCAGTTCTTC.

This chain joins TRBV18 and TRBJ2-1, with TRBD2 identical over 10 bases. The J segment lost 4 bases and the V segment lost 3 bases, leaving 6 bases of the junction unmatched. In germline, CDR1 is KGHSH, CDR2 LQKENI. The CDR3 spans 16 residues. The CDR3 sequence is CASSPQAGGAYNEQFF. DNA of the CDR3: TGTGCCAGCTCACCCCAAGCGGGGGGGGCGTACAATGAGCAGTTCTTC.